The rows below give T cell receptor beta chains drawn from one sample of a study of long-term antiretroviral therapy in people with HIV. Assay used: immunoSEQ multiplex PCR; TCRdb lists only in-frame clones, some missing. This sample has 20,000 to 30,000 clones, with 88% found just once. The sequences come from unsorted PBMCs, collected less than 4.7 years after starting antiretroviral therapy. Receptor source: a man under 40 with HIV. CDR3s include the opening cysteine and the closing phenylalanine or tryptophan. D genes are given only for firm matches. Clone sizes are given selectively: once, few, many, or a class where the clone is expanded.

J	D	V	size	CDR3	DNA
TRBJ1-2	NA	TRBV19	NA	CAISTFYGYTF	TGTGCCATCAGCACTTTTTATGGCTACACCTTC
TRBJ1-4	NA	TRBV16	NA	CASSHGLGRVSREKLFF	TGTGCCAGCAGCCACGGATTGGGACGGGTCTCTAGAGAAAAACTGTTTTTT
TRBJ2-3	TRBD2	TRBV30	NA	CACREGLPDTQYF	TGTGCCTGCCGGGAGGGCCTCCCAGATACGCAGTATTTT
TRBJ2-1	NA	TRBV18	NA	CASSWTDYNEQFF	TGTGCCAGCTCATGGACAGACTACAATGAGCAGTTCTTC
TRBJ1-2	NA	TRBV5-8	NA	CASRYVPPNYGYTF	TGTGCCAGCAGATACGTCCCGCCTAACTATGGCTACACCTTC
TRBJ2-3	TRBD2	TRBV25-1	NA	CASSSGLAGDSDTQYF	TGTGCCAGCAGTTCGGGACTAGCGGGAGACTCAGATACGCAGTATTTT
TRBJ1-5	TRBD1	TRBV6-5	NA	CASGTAKNQPQHF	TGTGCCAGCGGGACAGCCAAAAATCAGCCCCAGCATTTT
TRBJ2-1	NA	TRBV27	NA	CASSLTESSYNEQFF	TGTGCCAGCAGTTTGACAGAGAGCTCCTACAATGAGCAGTTCTTC
TRBJ2-5	NA	TRBV11-2	NA	CASSLTGGAQETQYF	TGTGCCAGCAGCTTAACAGGAGGAGCGCAAGAGACCCAGTACTTC
TRBJ1-1	NA	TRBV2	NA	CAAARPSSTEAFF	TGTGCCGCAGCCCGACCCTCGAGCACTGAAGCTTTCTTT
TRBJ2-7	NA	TRBV7-2	NA	CASSLEVLRNYEQYF	TGTGCCAGCAGCTTAGAAGTTTTAAGGAATTACGAGCAGTACTTC
TRBJ1-1	NA	TRBV5-6	NA	CASSLAGGEAFF	TGTGCCAGCAGCTTGGCGGGGGGAGAAGCTTTCTTT
TRBJ1-4	TRBD1	TRBV4-3	NA	CASSPRQGGREKLFF	TGCGCCAGCAGCCCCCGACAGGGGGGTAGGGAAAAACTGTTTTTT
TRBJ2-3	TRBD1	TRBV19	NA	CASTPGQGAGDTQYF	TGTGCCAGTACCCCGGGACAGGGGGCTGGAGATACGCAGTATTTT
TRBJ2-7	NA	TRBV4-3	NA	CASSHRAWNYEQYF	TGCGCCAGCAGCCATCGAGCCTGGAACTACGAGCAGTACTTC
TRBJ2-5	TRBD1	TRBV27	NA	CASSRRGLETQYF	TGTGCCAGCAGTCGCAGGGGGCTGGAGACCCAGTACTTC
TRBJ2-1	NA	TRBV4-2	once	CASSQVGQGGNEQFF	TGTGCCAGCAGCCAAGTGGGGCAGGGTGGCAATGAGCAGTTCTTC
TRBJ2-7	TRBD2	TRBV19	NA	CASTPAGPMWTSGPPYEQYF	TGTGCCAGTACCCCGGCGGGACCCATGTGGACTAGCGGACCCCCCTACGAGCAGTACTTC
TRBJ2-3	NA	TRBV10-3	NA	CAISSSGTDTQYF	TGTGCCATCAGTTCTAGCGGCACAGATACGCAGTATTTT
TRBJ2-5	TRBD1	TRBV18	NA	CASSPQGAPVETQYF	TGTGCCAGCTCACCCCAGGGGGCGCCGGTGGAGACCCAGTACTTC
TRBJ2-1	NA	TRBV19	NA	CASSPSIYNEQFF	TGTGCCAGTAGTCCCTCTATTTACAATGAGCAGTTCTTC
TRBJ2-7	TRBD1	TRBV15	NA	CATSRNRDRYYEQYF	TGTGCCACCAGCAGAAACCGGGACAGGTACTACGAGCAGTACTTC